This TCR beta chain appears in the sequencing data of a study of OX40 agonist ivuxolimab in advanced cancers. Libraries were prepared by immunoSEQ multiplex PCR; TCRdb keeps only in-frame clonotypes and omits some of them. This table holds 55,000 to 65,000 clones, 85% to 90% found once. With 4 bases clipped from V and 7 bases from J, the junction kept 4 bases outside the gene matches. From germline, CDR1 is SGHRS and CDR2 YFSETQ. The CDR3 spans 14 residues. This clone has only one observation. A much larger clone lies a single base off, so this may be a read error. The genes are TRBV5-1 and TRBJ1-6; 8 bases fit TRBD1. Here the sequenced sample was CD4+ or CD8+ T cells sorted from blood, taken in a trial of the OX40 agonist ivuxolimab. The source of this sequence is an adult with an advanced solid tumor such as melanoma, head and neck, liver or kidney cancer. In nucleotides, the CDR3 is TGCGCCAGCAGCCCGGGACAGGCGAATTCACCCCTCCACTTT. Translated, it gives CASSPGQANSPLHF. Using reference TRBV5-1 and TRBJ1-6 for the parts outside the CDR3, the full variable domain is KAGVTQTPRYLIKTRGQQVTLSCSPISGHRSVSWYQQTPGQGLQFLFEYFSETQRNKGNFPGRFSGRQFSNSRSEMNVSTLELGDSALYLCASSPGQANSPLHFGNGTRLTVT.